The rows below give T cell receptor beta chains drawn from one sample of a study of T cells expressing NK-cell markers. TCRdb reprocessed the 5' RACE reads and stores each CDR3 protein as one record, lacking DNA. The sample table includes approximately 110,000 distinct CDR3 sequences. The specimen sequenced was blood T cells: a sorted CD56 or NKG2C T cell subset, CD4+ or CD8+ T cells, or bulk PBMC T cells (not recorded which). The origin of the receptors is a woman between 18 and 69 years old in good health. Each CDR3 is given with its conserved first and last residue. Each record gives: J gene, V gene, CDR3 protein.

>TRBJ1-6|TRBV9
CASSVGEAYNPPLHF
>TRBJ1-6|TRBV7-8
CASSLLAGEGSPLHF
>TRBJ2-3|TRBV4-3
CASGTLAADTQYF
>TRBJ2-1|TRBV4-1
CASSPISGAPYNEQFF
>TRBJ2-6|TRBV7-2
CASSLVSHSGANVLTF
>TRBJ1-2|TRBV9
CASTESGSVYGYTF
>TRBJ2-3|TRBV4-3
CASSQNLQPGTASGWAQYF
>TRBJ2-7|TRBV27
CASSRDSSYEQYF
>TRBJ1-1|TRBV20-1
CSAREGGAEAFF
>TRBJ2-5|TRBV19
CASSPGSGEETQYF
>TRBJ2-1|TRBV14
CASSHITPGYNEQFF
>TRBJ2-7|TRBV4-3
CASSQAQNSYEQYF
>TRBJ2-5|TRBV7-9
CASSLEGQGKETQYF
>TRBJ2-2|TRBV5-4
CASSSEGSGPGELFF
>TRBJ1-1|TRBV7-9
CASSLGYIAFF
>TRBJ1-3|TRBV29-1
CSVGDLTGNTIYF
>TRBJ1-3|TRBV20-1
CSASKPTGANTIYF
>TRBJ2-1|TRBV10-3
CAISDVSIEQFF
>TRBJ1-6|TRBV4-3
CASSHTGNNSPLHF
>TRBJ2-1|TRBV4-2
CASSQEGTNEQFF
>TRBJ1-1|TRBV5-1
CASSLQGPPEAFF
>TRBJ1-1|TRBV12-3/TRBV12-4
CASSSQGVNTEAFF
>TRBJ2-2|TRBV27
CASSFAGELFF
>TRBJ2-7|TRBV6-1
CASSELPGQGLYEQYF
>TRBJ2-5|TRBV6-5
CASSYPSGGAQTQYF
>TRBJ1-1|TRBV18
CASSPPGQGEAFF
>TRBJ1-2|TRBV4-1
CASSQAPAGGDGYTF
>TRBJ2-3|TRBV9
CASSVRGPSTSTDTQYF
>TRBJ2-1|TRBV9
CASSVDREKGDNEQFF
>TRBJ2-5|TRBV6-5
CASSYTSSETQYF